This entry concerns a single T cell receptor (beta chain). The sample originates from a study of PD-1 blockade in classical Hodgkin lymphoma. This CDR3 has 15 residues. V dropped 3 bases and J dropped 5; count of bases not matched to a gene: 5. Germline V lookup: CDR1 ENHRY, CDR2 SYGVKD. Every single patient, without exception, relapsed after autologous stem cell transplantation, and brentuximab vedotin exposure varied. Profiled with immunoSEQ multiplex PCR; TCRdb holds only in-frame clones, not every one. The sample records 37,000 or so clones, almost 90% being singletons. The sequenced sample was peripheral blood mononuclear cells (PBMCs), obtained before the second cycle of nivolumab. This chain links TRBV10-3 with TRBJ2-1; 9 positions agree with TRBD2. The source of this sequence is a human donor with classical Hodgkin lymphoma. In DNA form, the CDR3 reads TGTGCCATCAGTGATGGCGGGAGGGGCCACAATGAGCAGTTCTTC. Amino acid sequence: CAISDGGRGHNEQFF.